The T cell receptor (beta chain) described here comes from a study of OX40 agonist ivuxolimab in advanced cancers. The wider study: Males comprised 82.7% of the group, whose mean age was roughly 60 years (range about 20 to 90). Under the entry rules, prior anti-PD-1, anti-PD-L1 or anti-CTLA-4 therapy was allowed, and approximately 36% had some.

Blood sampling was done at baseline, cycle 4 day 1, and cycle 7 day 1. Germline V gene lookup returns CDR1 SGHTA and CDR2 FQGTGA. This CDR3 spans 13 amino acids. V lost 5 bases to trimming and J lost 1 base, with 8 bases between them. Points from the study as a whole: Doses of 0.1 to 3.0 mg/kg were accompanied by clonal expansion of CD4+ and CD8+ blood T cells by week 6.

Comment on this clone: No antigen is known for it.

Sequencing used immunoSEQ multiplex PCR; TCRdb keeps in-frame clones, though not all of them. The sample has under 55,000 clones; over 70% are singletons. The material was CD4+ or CD8+ T cells sorted from blood, obtained in a trial of the OX40 agonist ivuxolimab. The rearrangement links TRBV7-3 to TRBJ2-5, with a tentative D call TRBD2 (6 bases). The receptor was isolated from an adult with an advanced solid tumor such as melanoma, head and neck, liver or kidney cancer. The CDR3 nucleotides read TGTGCCAGCAGCCGCGGGACCCAAGAGACCCAGTACTTC. Amino acids: CASSRGTQETQYF. Based on the CDR3 plus reference TRBV7-3 and TRBJ2-5, the full variable domain is GAGVSQTPSNKVTEKGKYVELRCDPISGHTALYWYRQSLGQGPEFLIYFQGTGAADDSGLPNDRFFAVRPEGSVSTLKIQRTERGDSAVYLCASSRGTQETQYFGPGTRLLVL.